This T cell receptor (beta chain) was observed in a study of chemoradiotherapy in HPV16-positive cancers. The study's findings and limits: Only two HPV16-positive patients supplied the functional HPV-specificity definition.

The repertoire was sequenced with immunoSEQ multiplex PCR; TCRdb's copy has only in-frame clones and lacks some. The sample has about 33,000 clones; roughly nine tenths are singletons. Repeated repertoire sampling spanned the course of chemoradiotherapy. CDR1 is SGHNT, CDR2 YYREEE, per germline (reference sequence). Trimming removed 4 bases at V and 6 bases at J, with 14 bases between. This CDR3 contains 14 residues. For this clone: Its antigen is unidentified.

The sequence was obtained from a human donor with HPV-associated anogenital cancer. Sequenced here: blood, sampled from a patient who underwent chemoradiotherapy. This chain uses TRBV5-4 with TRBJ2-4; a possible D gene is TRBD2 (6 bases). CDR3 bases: TGTGCCAGCAGCCCTAGCGACGGGATAAACATTCAGTACTTC. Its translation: CASSPSDGINIQYF.